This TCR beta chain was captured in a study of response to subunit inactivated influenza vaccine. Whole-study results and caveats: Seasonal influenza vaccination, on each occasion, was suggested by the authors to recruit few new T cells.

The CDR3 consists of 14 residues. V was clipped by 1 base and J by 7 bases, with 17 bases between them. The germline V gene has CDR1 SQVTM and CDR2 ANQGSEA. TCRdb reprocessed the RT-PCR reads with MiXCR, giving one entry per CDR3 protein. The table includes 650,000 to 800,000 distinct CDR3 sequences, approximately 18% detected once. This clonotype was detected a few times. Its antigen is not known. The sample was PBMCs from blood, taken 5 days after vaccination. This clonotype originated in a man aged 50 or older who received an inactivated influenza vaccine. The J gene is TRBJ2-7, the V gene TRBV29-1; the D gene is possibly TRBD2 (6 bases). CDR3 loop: CSVEGEAHHREQYF. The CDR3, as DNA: TGCAGCGTTGAAGGGGAGGCCCATCACCGGGAGCAGTACTTC.